A selection of T cell receptor beta chains follows, all from one sample in a study of T-cell reconstitution after alpha-beta-depleted transplantation in children. MiXCR, applied by TCRdb to the PCR reads, yields one record per CDR3 protein. The sample includes some 500,000 distinct CDR3 sequences, about 18% of them seen just once. The specimen was PBMCs from the stem cell graft donor, collected from the stem cell graft. These receptors originate from a human donor who donated a stem cell graft to a child with acute lymphoblastic leukemia. Each CDR3 is given with its conserved first and last residue. A D gene is named only where the DNA matches it firmly. For some rows the clone size is stated as once, few or many, or as a class when expanded; others skip it.

. | TRBD1 | TRBJ2-4 | TRBV7-9 | CASSPQGAASKNIQYF | TGTGCCAGCAGCCCCCAGGGGGCGGCGTCCAAAAACATTCAGTACTTC
few | . | TRBJ1-1 | TRBV29-1 | CSCTGDGYTEAFF | TGCAGCTGTACTGGGGACGGCTACACTGAAGCTTTCTTT
. | . | TRBJ2-3 | TRBV7-2 | CASSLESTTDTQYF | TGTGCCAGCAGCTTAGAGTCTACCACAGATACGCAGTATTTT
few | . | TRBJ1-1 | TRBV6-5 | CASSSRGGNTEAFF | TGTGCCAGCAGTTCCCGTGGGGGGAACACTGAAGCTTTCTTT
. | . | TRBJ1-5 | TRBV18 | CASSPGRLDQPQHF | TGTGCCAGCTCACCAGGCAGGCTCGATCAGCCCCAGCATTTT
. | . | TRBJ1-1 | TRBV7-6 | CASSSSALEAFF | TGTGCCAGCAGCTCCTCGGCCCTAGAAGCTTTCTTT
. | . | TRBJ2-1 | TRBV25-1 | CASRASNEQFF | TGTGCCAGCAGAGCCTCGAATGAGCAGTTCTTC
. | TRBD1 | TRBJ2-1 | TRBV3-1 | CASSRGQGHYEQFF | TGTGCCAGCAGCCGGGGACAGGGCCACTATGAGCAGTTCTTC
few | . | TRBJ2-3 | TRBV16 | CASRQSSTDTQYF | TGTGCCAGCAGGCAAAGCAGCACAGATACGCAGTATTTT
. | . | TRBJ2-5 | TRBV6-6 | CASSRFQETQYF | TGTGCCAGCAGTCGGTTCCAAGAGACCCAGTACTTC
few | . | TRBJ1-5 | TRBV4-1 | CASSRNRVQPQHF | TGCGCCAGCAGCCGGAACAGGGTCCAGCCCCAGCATTTT
few | TRBD1 | TRBJ2-7 | TRBV11-1 | CASSTAPGGDRGIYEQYF | TGTGCCAGCAGCACGGCTCCCGGAGGGGACAGGGGTATCTACGAGCAGTACTTC
. | TRBD2 | TRBJ2-6 | TRBV7-2 | CASTWGGSGANVLTF | TGTGCCAGCACCTGGGGGGGCTCTGGGGCCAACGTCCTGACTTTC
. | . | TRBJ2-7 | TRBV5-1 | CASTGGPSYEQYF | TGCGCCAGCACTGGGGGCCCCTCCTACGAGCAGTACTTC
. | . | TRBJ2-1 | TRBV15 | CATSRESDGEQFF | TGTGCCACCAGCAGAGAATCCGACGGCGAGCAGTTCTTC
few | . | TRBJ2-7 | TRBV6-5 | CASSYGGLNEQYF | TGTGCCAGCAGTTATGGCGGGCTCAACGAGCAGTACTTC
. | . | TRBJ2-1 | TRBV12-3/TRBV12-4 | CASTARIGSYNEQFF | TGTGCCAGCACGGCGCGGATTGGGAGTTACAATGAGCAGTTCTTC
few | TRBD1 | TRBJ2-7 | TRBV18 | CASSPRRQGRSSYEQYF | TGTGCCAGCTCACCAAGGCGACAGGGGAGGAGCTCCTACGAGCAGTACTTC
. | . | TRBJ2-1 | TRBV15 | CATSPLGSSRLPIF | TGTGCCACCAGCCCCCTGGGGTCTTCTCGGTTGCCGATCTTC
few | TRBD2 | TRBJ2-3 | TRBV20-1 | CGAPLAVTDTQYF | TGCGGGGCCCCACTAGCGGTCACAGATACGCAGTATTTT
few | . | TRBJ1-2 | TRBV27 | CASAFNTNYGYTF | TGTGCCAGCGCTTTCAACACTAACTATGGCTACACCTTC
. | . | TRBJ1-1 | TRBV27 | CASTPIFGRLNTEAFF | TGTGCCAGCACCCCTATCTTCGGGCGCTTAAACACTGAAGCTTTCTTT
. | . | TRBJ1-2 | TRBV6-5 | CASSYSYPFLDSNYGYTF | TGTGCCAGCAGTTACTCGTACCCCTTCTTAGACAGCAACTATGGCTACACCTTC
. | TRBD2 | TRBJ2-7 | TRBV5-1 | CASSPGGVGDEQYF | TGCGCCAGCAGCCCGGGGGGGGTAGGCGACGAGCAGTACTTC
few | . | TRBJ1-4 | TRBV2 | CASSDPPGHITNEKLFF | TGTGCCAGCAGTGATCCACCGGGACACATCACTAATGAAAAACTGTTTTTT
. | . | TRBJ1-2 | TRBV4-1 | CASSQDREFYGYTF | TGCGCCAGCAGCCAAGACAGGGAATTCTATGGCTACACCTTC
. | TRBD2 | TRBJ2-7 | TRBV29-1 | CSTGTSGIGEQYF | TGCAGCACCGGGACTAGCGGGATCGGTGAGCAGTACTTC
few | . | TRBJ2-5 | TRBV6-1 | CASSVLPKSSAPETQYF | TGTGCCAGCAGTGTCCTCCCTAAGTCTAGCGCCCCAGAGACCCAGTACTTC
few | TRBD1 | TRBJ2-6 | TRBV5-1 | CASSLGDRHHSGANVLTF | TGCGCCAGCAGCTTGGGGGACAGGCACCACTCTGGGGCCAACGTCCTGACTTTC
. | . | TRBJ2-5 | TRBV5-6 | CASSTWTDQETQYF | TGTGCCAGCAGCACTTGGACAGATCAAGAGACCCAGTACTTC
few | TRBD1 | TRBJ1-1 | TRBV5-1 | CASSLGTGPMNTEAFF | TGCGCCAGCAGCTTGGGGACAGGGCCCATGAACACTGAAGCTTTCTTT
. | . | TRBJ1-1 | TRBV29-1 | CSVGGGGRTEAFF | TGCAGCGTGGGGGGGGGTGGGAGAACTGAAGCTTTCTTT
. | TRBD2 | TRBJ2-7 | TRBV20-1 | CSATHPSGIGEQYF | TGCAGTGCCACCCACCCTAGCGGGATAGGTGAGCAGTACTTC
few | . | TRBJ2-7 | TRBV12-3/TRBV12-4 | CASSFLSFGGAGEQYF | TGTGCCAGCAGTTTTTTGTCATTTGGGGGGGCGGGAGAGCAGTACTTC
many | . | TRBJ2-1 | TRBV12-3/TRBV12-4 | CASYRASYNEQFF | TGTGCCAGCTACAGGGCGTCCTACAATGAGCAGTTCTTC
. | . | TRBJ2-7 | TRBV6-2/TRBV6-3 | CASSYSSRGPSIYEQYF | TGTGCCAGCAGTTACTCGTCTCGCGGGCCTTCCATCTACGAGCAGTACTTC
. | TRBD2 | TRBJ2-7 | TRBV20-1 | CSALGTSGRAGYEQYF | TGCAGTGCTCTAGGGACTAGCGGGAGGGCCGGATACGAGCAGTACTTC
. | TRBD2 | TRBJ2-7 | TRBV29-1 | CSVEVGGGEQYF | TGCAGCGTTGAGGTTGGCGGGGGCGAGCAGTACTTC
few | TRBD2 | TRBJ2-3 | TRBV7-8 | CASSLETSGRVYF | TGTGCCAGCAGCTTAGAGACTAGCGGGAGGGTGTATTTT
. | . | TRBJ2-7 | TRBV18 | CASSRPGLKSSYEQYF | TGTGCCAGCTCCCGACCGGGACTCAAGAGCTCCTACGAGCAGTACTTC
few | . | TRBJ1-1 | TRBV5-1 | CASSEGRKAFF | TGCGCCAGCAGCGAGGGACGGAAAGCTTTCTTT
. | . | TRBJ1-2 | TRBV27 | CASSSLALTDYYGYTF | TGTGCCAGCAGTTCCCTAGCCTTGACAGATTACTATGGCTACACCTTC
few | . | TRBJ2-5 | TRBV6-5 | CASSSWGTRGRETQYF | TGTGCCAGCAGTTCCTGGGGGACTAGGGGGCGGGAGACCCAGTACTTC
. | . | TRBJ2-1 | TRBV20-1 | CSARDTNEIDEQFF | TGCAGTGCTAGAGACACTAACGAGATCGATGAGCAGTTCTTC
few | TRBD1 | TRBJ2-7 | TRBV5-1 | CASSWTGGQGYEQYF | TGCGCCAGCAGCTGGACAGGGGGCCAGGGCTACGAGCAGTACTTC
. | . | TRBJ2-7 | TRBV5-1 | CASSFGPNSYAQYF | TGCGCCAGCAGCTTTGGTCCTAACTCCTACGCGCAGTACTTC
many | TRBD2 | TRBJ2-3 | TRBV5-1 | CASSGTGLAGPDTQYF | TGCGCCAGCAGCGGTACGGGACTAGCGGGACCAGATACGCAGTATTTT
few | TRBD1 | TRBJ2-1 | TRBV5-1 | CASSPGGAGDNEQFF | TGCGCCAGCAGCCCAGGGGGCGCAGGGGACAATGAGCAGTTCTTC
many | . | TRBJ1-1 | TRBV4-1 | CASSLSAQNTEAFF | TGCGCCAGCAGCCTAAGCGCCCAGAACACTGAAGCTTTCTTT
few | TRBD2 | TRBJ2-7 | TRBV25-1 | CASKTSGSYEQYF | TGTGCCAGCAAGACTAGCGGGTCCTACGAGCAGTACTTC
. | TRBD2 | TRBJ2-3 | TRBV11-1 | CASSLAPPLAGGPPDTQYF | TGTGCCAGCAGCTTAGCGCCCCCTCTCGCGGGAGGGCCGCCAGATACGCAGTATTTT
few | . | TRBJ2-7 | TRBV5-1 | CASSLVSTGRTYEQYF | TGCGCCAGCAGCTTAGTTTCGACAGGCCGAACCTACGAGCAGTACTTC
. | TRBD2 | TRBJ2-7 | TRBV5-1 | CASSYTSDEQYF | TGCGCCAGCAGCTACACTAGCGACGAGCAGTACTTC
. | . | TRBJ2-7 | TRBV4-1 | CASSQVRSYEQYF | TGCGCCAGCAGCCAAGTAAGGTCCTACGAGCAGTACTTC
. | . | TRBJ2-1 | TRBV12-3/TRBV12-4 | CASSSTTRSEQFF | TGTGCCAGCAGTTCTACCACTAGGAGTGAGCAGTTCTTC